This is a list of T cell receptor beta chains from one sample in a study of shared clonotypes between healthy human individuals. Profiling relied on immunoSEQ multiplex PCR, and the TCRdb table lists in-frame clones only, not all of them. The data show over 2 million clones, with less than 95% seen just once and roughly 1% held by the top ten. Specimen: naive CD8+ T cells sorted from blood. The receptors derive from a man aged 18 to 29 in good health. Each CDR3 is given without its conserved first and last residue.

TRBV10-1	TRBJ2-5	ASSEGSKETQY
TRBV28	TRBJ1-2	ASSLGEGAIT
TRBV7-6	TRBJ2-3	ASSPGAGVNTDTQY
TRBV4-3	TRBJ2-3	ASSQSPAHGGEGTDTQY
TRBV6-4	TRBJ2-7	ASSDPRFSYEQY
TRBV5-5	TRBJ2-7	ASSLSREVSYEQY
TRBV28	TRBJ1-3	ASSLSHDLSDTIY
TRBV10-1	TRBJ2-2	ASRAGGNTGELF
TRBV28	TRBJ2-5	ASSYRGSETQY
TRBV4-3	TRBJ2-3	ASSRLAGGSDTQY
TRBV29-1	TRBJ1-2	SVDWGYGYT
TRBV4-1	TRBJ1-1	ASSPRQDTEAF
TRBV15	TRBJ2-3	ATSRERIRDTQY
TRBV28	TRBJ1-1	ASSSPTGTTEAF
TRBV5-6	TRBJ1-3	ASSIGGAAGNTIY
TRBV28	TRBJ2-2	ASSLGENTGELF
TRBV2	TRBJ2-3	ASTPTGGVPDTQY
TRBV7-8	TRBJ2-7	ASSGTSGSHEQY
TRBV7-2	TRBJ1-1	ASSFQAVDTEAF
TRBV19	TRBJ2-5	ASTKDPLGQY
TRBV5-6	TRBJ1-1	ASSSWGGREAF
TRBV5-1	TRBJ1-2	ASSLLGDGYGYT
TRBV4-1	TRBJ2-7	ASSQLAGGLYEQY
TRBV4-1	TRBJ2-7	ASSHYQGDYEQY
TRBV6-5	TRBJ1-5	ASSLQGVNQPQH
TRBV13	TRBJ1-1	ASSPGLSNTEAF
TRBV7-9	TRBJ2-3	ASTGLAGVGSTDTQY
TRBV5-4	TRBJ2-7	ASSSSDRTYEQY
TRBV7-8	TRBJ2-7	ASSPETSGPYEQY
TRBV5-4	TRBJ1-2	ASSWGTDGYT
TRBV19	TRBJ1-4	ASSILGNEKLF
TRBV28	TRBJ2-7	ASSSGETGIYEQY
TRBV5-1	TRBJ1-4	ASSLTGGNEKLF
TRBV4-1	TRBJ2-7	ASSQYGDAGLAYEQY
TRBV10-1	TRBJ2-3	ASSEVVDEPGLGDTQY
TRBV9	TRBJ1-1	ASSAGGNTEAF
TRBV9	TRBJ1-2	ASSVADRVYGYT
TRBV27	TRBJ1-6	ASRLGQGGYNSPLH
TRBV10-2	TRBJ2-7	ASSKVQGPYEQY
TRBV6-6	TRBJ2-5	ASTLGQGGLETQY
TRBV7-6	TRBJ2-7	ASSSVQGSYEQY
TRBV7-9	TRBJ2-7	ASSLGRGQEQYEQY
TRBV9	TRBJ1-1	ASSGGGSAEAF
TRBV5-1	TRBJ2-7	ASSLEGSAGGDYEQY
TRBV27	TRBJ2-3	ASSFDSPADTQY